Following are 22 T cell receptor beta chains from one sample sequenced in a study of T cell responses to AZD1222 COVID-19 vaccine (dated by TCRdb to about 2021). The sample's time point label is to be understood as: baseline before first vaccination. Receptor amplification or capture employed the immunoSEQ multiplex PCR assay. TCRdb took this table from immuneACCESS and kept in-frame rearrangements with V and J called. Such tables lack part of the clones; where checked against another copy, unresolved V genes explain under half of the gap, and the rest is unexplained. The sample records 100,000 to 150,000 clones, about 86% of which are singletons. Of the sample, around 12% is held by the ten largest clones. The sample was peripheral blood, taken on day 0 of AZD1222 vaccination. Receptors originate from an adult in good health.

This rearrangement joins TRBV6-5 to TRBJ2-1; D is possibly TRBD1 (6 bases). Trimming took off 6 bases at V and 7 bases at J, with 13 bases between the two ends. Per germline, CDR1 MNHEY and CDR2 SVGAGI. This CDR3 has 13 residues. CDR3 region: CASRGTYNNEQFF. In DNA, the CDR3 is TGTGCCAGCAGAGGGACATATAATAATGAGCAGTTCTTC.

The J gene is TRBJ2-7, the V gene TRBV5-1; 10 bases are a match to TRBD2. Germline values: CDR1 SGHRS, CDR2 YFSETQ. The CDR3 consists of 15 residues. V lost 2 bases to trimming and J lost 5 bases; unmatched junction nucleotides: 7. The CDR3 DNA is TGCGCCAGCAGCTTCGCCGGACTAGCGGCACACGAGCAGTACTTC. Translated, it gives CASSFAGLAAHEQYF.

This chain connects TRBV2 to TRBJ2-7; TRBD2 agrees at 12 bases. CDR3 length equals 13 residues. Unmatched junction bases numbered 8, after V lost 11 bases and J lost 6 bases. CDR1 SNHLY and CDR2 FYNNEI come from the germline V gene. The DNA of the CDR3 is TGTGCCGCTAGGACTAGCGGGGTCGTCGAGCAGTACTTC. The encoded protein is CAARTSGVVEQYF.

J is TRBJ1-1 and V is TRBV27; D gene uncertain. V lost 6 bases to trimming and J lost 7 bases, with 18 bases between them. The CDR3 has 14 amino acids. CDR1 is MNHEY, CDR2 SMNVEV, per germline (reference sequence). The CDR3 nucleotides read TGTGCCAGCAGGCCCTACCTCGAGGGCGTTGAAGCTTTCTTT. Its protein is CASRPYLEGVEAFF.

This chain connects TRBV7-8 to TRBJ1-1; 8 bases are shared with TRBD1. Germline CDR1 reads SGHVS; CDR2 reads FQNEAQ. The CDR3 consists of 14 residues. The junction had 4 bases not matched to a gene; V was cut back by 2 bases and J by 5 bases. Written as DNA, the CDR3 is TGTGCCAGCAGCTTAACAGGGGGAGAGACTGAAGCTTTCTTT. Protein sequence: CASSLTGGETEAFF.

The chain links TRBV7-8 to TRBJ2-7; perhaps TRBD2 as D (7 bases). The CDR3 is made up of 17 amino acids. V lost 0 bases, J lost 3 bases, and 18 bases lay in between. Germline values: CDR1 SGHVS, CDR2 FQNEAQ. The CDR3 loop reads CASSLAMVRGAHYEQYF. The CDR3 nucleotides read TGTGCCAGCAGCTTAGCGATGGTCCGGGGGGCACACTACGAGCAGTACTTC.

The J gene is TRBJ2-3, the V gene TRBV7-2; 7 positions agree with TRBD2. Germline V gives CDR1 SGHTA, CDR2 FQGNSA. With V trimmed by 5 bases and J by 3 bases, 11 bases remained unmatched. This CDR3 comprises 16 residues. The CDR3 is CASSPHSAGVTDTQYF. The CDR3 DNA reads TGTGCCAGCAGCCCCCATTCGGCGGGAGTAACAGATACGCAGTATTTT.

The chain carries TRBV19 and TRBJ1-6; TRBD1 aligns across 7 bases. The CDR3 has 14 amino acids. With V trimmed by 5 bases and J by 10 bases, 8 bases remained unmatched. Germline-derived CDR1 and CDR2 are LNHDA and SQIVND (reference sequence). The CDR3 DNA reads TGTGCCAGTAGTCGGGCAGGGGGAGAATCACCCCTCCACTTT. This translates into CASSRAGGESPLHF.

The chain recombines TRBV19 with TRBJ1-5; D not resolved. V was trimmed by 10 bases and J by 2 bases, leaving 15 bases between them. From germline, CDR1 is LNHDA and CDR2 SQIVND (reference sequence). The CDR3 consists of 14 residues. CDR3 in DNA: TGTGCCAAACGGTGGGAGTCCCGCAATCAGCCCCAGCATTTT. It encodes CAKRWESRNQPQHF.

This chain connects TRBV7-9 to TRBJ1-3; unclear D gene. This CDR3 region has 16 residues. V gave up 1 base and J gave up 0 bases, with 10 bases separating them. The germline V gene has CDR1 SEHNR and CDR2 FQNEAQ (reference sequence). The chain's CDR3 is CASSLGGVDSGNTIYF. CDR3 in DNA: TGTGCCAGCAGCTTAGGAGGCGTTGACTCTGGAAACACCATATATTTT.

The CDR3 loop is CASSPNYGSDGTEAFF. The CDR3 DNA follows: TGTGCCAGCAGCCCCAACTACGGGTCCGATGGGACTGAAGCTTTCTTT. This chain uses TRBV6-2 or TRBV6-3 with TRBJ1-1; D not certain. This CDR3 is built from 16 residues. V dropped 6 bases and J dropped 5 bases, with 22 bases sitting between them. Per germline, CDR1 MNHEY and CDR2 SVGEGT.

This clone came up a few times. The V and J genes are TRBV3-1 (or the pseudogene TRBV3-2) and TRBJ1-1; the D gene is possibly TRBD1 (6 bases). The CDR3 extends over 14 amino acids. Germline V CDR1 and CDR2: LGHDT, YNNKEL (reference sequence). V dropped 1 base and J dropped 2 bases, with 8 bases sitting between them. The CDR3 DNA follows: TGTGCCAGCAGCCAAGGGACAGTAAACACTGAAGCTTTCTTT. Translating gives CASSQGTVNTEAFF.

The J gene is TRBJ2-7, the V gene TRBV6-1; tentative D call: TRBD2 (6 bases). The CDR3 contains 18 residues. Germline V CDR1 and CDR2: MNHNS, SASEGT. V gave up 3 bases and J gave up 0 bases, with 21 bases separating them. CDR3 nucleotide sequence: TGTGCCAGCAGTGACGGCTTTCAGGAGGGGAAAATCTCCTACGAGCAGTACTTC. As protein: CASSDGFQEGKISYEQYF.

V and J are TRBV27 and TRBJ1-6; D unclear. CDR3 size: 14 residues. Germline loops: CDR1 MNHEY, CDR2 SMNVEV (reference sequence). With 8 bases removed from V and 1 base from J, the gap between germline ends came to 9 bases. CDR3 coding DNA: TGTGCCAGCGGGTGGTTATCCTATAATTCACCCCTCCACTTT. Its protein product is CASGWLSYNSPLHF.

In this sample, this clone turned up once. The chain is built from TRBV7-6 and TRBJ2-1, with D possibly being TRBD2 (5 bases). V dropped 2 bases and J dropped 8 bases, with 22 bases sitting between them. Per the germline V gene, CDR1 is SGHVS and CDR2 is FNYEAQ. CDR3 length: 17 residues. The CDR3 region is CASSLYLRITSIDEQFF. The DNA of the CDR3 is TGTGCCAGCAGCTTATATCTGAGGATTACTAGTATCGATGAGCAGTTCTTC.

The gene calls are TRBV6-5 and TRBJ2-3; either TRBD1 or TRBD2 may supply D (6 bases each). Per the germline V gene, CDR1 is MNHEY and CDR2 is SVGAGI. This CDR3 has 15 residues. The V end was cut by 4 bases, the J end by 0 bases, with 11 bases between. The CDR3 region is CASSLEGVSTDTQYF. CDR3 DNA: TGTGCCAGCAGTTTGGAGGGGGTAAGCACAGATACGCAGTATTTT.

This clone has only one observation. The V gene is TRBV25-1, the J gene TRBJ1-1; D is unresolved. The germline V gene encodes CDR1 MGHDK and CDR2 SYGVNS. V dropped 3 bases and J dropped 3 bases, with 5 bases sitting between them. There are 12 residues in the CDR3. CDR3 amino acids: CASSESHTEAFF. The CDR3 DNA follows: TGTGCCAGCAGTGAGAGCCACACTGAAGCTTTCTTT.

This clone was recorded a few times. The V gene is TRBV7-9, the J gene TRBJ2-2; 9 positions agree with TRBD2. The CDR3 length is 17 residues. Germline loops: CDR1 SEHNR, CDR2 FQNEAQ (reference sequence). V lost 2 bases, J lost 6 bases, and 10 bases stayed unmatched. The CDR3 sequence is CASSLLLAGNSPGELFF. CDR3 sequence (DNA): TGTGCCAGCAGCTTACTTCTAGCGGGAAATTCTCCCGGGGAGCTGTTTTTT.

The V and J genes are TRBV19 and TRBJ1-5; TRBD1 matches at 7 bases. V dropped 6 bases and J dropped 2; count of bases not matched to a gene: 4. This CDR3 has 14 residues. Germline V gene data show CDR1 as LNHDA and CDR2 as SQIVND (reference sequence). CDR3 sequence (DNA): TGTGCCAGTAGCAACAGGGGAGGCAATCAGCCCCAGCATTTT. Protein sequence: CASSNRGGNQPQHF. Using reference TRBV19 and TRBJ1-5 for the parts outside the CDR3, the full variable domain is DGGITQSPKYLFRKEGQNVTLSCEQNLNHDAMYWYRQDPGQGLRLIYYSQIVNDFQKGDIAEGYSVSREKKESFPLTVTSAQKNPTAFYLCASSNRGGNQPQHFGDGTRLSIL.

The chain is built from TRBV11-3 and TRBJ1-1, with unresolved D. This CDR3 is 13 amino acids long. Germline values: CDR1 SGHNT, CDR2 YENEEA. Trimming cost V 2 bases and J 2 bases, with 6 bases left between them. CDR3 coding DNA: TGTGCCAGCAGCTTACAAGTCAACACTGAAGCTTTCTTT. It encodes CASSLQVNTEAFF.

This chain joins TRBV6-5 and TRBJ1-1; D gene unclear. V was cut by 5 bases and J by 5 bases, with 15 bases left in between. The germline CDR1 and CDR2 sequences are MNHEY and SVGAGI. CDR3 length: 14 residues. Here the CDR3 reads CASSPQISGTEAFF. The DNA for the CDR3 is TGTGCCAGCAGTCCACAAATTAGCGGGACTGAAGCTTTCTTT.

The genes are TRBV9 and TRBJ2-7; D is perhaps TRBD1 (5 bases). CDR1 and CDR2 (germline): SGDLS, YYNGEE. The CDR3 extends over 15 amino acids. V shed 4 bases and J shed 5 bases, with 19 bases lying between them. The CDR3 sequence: CASSPSGGRVDEQYF. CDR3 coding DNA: TGTGCCAGCAGCCCTTCCGGTGGCAGGGTCGACGAGCAGTACTTC. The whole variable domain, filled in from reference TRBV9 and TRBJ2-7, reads DSGVTQTPKHLITATGQRVTLRCSPRSGDLSVYWYQQSLDQGLQFLIQYYNGEERAKGNILERFSAQQFPDLHSELNLSSLELGDSALYFCASSPSGGRVDEQYFGPGTRLTVT.